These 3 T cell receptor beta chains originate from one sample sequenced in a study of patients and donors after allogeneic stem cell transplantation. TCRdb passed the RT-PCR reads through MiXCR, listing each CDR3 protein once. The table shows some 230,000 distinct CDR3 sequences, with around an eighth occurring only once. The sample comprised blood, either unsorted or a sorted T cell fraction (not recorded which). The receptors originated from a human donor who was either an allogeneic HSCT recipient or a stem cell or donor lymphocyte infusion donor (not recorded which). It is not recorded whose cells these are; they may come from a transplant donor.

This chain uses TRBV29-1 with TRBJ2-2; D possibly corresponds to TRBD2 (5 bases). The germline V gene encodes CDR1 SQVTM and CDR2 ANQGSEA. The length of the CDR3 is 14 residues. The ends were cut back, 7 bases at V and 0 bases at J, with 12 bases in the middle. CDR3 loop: CSAQRVTNTGELFF. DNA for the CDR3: TGCAGCGCCCAGAGGGTTACGAACACCGGGGAGCTGTTTTTT.

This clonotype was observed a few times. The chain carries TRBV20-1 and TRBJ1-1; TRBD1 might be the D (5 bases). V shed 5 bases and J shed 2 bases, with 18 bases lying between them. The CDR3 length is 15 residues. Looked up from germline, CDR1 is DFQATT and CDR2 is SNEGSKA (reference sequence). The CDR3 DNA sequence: TGCAGTGCTGGGGCCGGGACGGGAGTTAACACTGAAGCTTTCTTT. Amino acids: CSAGAGTGVNTEAFF.

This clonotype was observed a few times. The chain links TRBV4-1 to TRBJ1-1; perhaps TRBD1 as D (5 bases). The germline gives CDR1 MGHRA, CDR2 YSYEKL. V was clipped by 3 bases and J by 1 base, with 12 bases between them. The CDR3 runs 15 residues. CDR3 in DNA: TGCGCCAGCAGCCATGACGGGACCAGGAACACTGAAGCTTTCTTT. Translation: CASSHDGTRNTEAFF.